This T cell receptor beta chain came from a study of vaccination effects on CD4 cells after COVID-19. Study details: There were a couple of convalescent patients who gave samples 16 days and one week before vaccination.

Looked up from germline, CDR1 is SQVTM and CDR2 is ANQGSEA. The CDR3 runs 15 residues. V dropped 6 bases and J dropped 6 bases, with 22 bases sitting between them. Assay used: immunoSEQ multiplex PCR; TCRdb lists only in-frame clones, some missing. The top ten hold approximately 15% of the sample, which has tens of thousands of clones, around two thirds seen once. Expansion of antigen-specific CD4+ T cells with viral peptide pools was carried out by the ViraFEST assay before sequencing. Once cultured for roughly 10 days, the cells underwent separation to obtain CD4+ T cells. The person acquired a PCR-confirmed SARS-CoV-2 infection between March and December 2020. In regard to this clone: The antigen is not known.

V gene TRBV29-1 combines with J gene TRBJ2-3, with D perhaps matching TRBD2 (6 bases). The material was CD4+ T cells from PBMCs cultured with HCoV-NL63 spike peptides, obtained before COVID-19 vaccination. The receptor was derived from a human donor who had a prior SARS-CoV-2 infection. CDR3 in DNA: TGCAGCGTGGGAGCGCTAGCGCTCCCCCCGGATACGCAGTATTTT. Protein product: CSVGALALPPDTQYF.